This is a list of T cell receptor beta chains from one sample in a study of T cell responses to AZD1222 COVID-19 vaccine. Assay used: immunoSEQ multiplex PCR; TCRdb lists only in-frame clones, some missing. The top ten hold approximately 4.7% of the sample, which has 150,000 to 200,000 clones, around 93% seen once. Source: peripheral blood, taken on day 0 of AZD1222 vaccination. Receptor source: an adult in good health. Each CDR3 is given with its conserved first and last residue. Fields, in order: J gene, V gene, clone size, D gene, CDR3 DNA, CDR3 protein. The D gene is left open where the match is weak. The size field is filled for only some rows; it gives once, few, many or a size class.

>TRBJ2-7|TRBV5-1|once|TRBD1
TGCGCCAGCAGCTCTCCTACTCCGGGACAGGGGGCCTACGAGCAGTACTTC
CASSSPTPGQGAYEQYF
>TRBJ1-1|TRBV6-5|NA|NA
TGTGCCAGCAGTTACCCCCGGAAGGGAACTAACACTGAAGCTTTCTTT
CASSYPRKGTNTEAFF
>TRBJ2-1|TRBV19|NA|TRBD2
TGTGCCAGTAGTATAAATAGCGGGAGATTAAATGAGCAGTTCTTC
CASSINSGRLNEQFF
>TRBJ1-1|TRBV30|few|NA
TGTGCCTGGAGTGCCCATGTTAGCACTGAAGCTTTCTTT
CAWSAHVSTEAFF
>TRBJ2-7|TRBV5-1|NA|TRBD2
TGCGCCAGCAGCCCGAACGCCGGGACTAGCGGGATCTACGAGCAGTACTTC
CASSPNAGTSGIYEQYF
>TRBJ1-2|TRBV7-9|NA|NA
TGTGCCAGCAGCTTAGAAATGACGGGTGCCCATGGCTACACCTTC
CASSLEMTGAHGYTF
>TRBJ1-1|TRBV7-9|NA|NA
TGTGCCAGCAGCTTAAGCGCGGGAGGGGCTTTCTTT
CASSLSAGGAFF
>TRBJ2-1|TRBV18|NA|NA
TGTGCCAGCTCACCGAGTGGGAGTTCGTTCAATGAGCAGTTCTTC
CASSPSGSSFNEQFF
>TRBJ2-1|TRBV7-9|NA|NA
TGTGCCAGCAGCTTAGCTATGGGGGAGCAGTTCTTC
CASSLAMGEQFF
>TRBJ1-1|TRBV6-1|NA|NA
TGTGCCAGCAGTGAAGCGGGGTACACTGAAGCTTTCTTT
CASSEAGYTEAFF
>TRBJ2-7|TRBV20-1|NA|NA
TGCAGTGCTAGTTCAACAGGTCTCGAGCAGTACTTC
CSASSTGLEQYF
>TRBJ1-1|TRBV6-5|NA|TRBD1
TGTGCCAGCAGTACCAGGACAGGGAGTACTGAAGCTTTCTTT
CASSTRTGSTEAFF
>TRBJ2-4|TRBV4-1|NA|TRBD2
TGCGCCAGCAGCCAAGGGGCGCCAGCGGGAGCGGCCAAAAACATTCAGTACTTC
CASSQGAPAGAAKNIQYF
>TRBJ2-1|TRBV27|NA|TRBD2
TGTGCCAGCAGTTTAGAGGGTCCCTTAGCGGGAGACTACAATGAGCAGTTCTTC
CASSLEGPLAGDYNEQFF
>TRBJ2-7|TRBV28|once|NA
TGTGCCAGCAGAATAACACCGGGACCGTCCTACGAGCAGTACTTC
CASRITPGPSYEQYF
>TRBJ2-2|TRBV11-2|NA|TRBD2
TGTGCCAGCAGCACGCGGACTAGCGGGAGGGAAGGTACCGGGGAGCTGTTTTTT
CASSTRTSGREGTGELFF
>TRBJ1-1|TRBV11-2|NA|NA
TGTGCCAGCAGCCGCCTCTTTGGCACTGAAGCTTTCTTT
CASSRLFGTEAFF
>TRBJ2-1|TRBV7-2|NA|NA
TGTGCCAGCAGCTTAGAGTCTGAGCAGTTCTTC
CASSLESEQFF
>TRBJ1-2|TRBV27|NA|NA
TGTGCCAGCAGTTTATCGACAGCAGGCACTGGCTACACCTTC
CASSLSTAGTGYTF
>TRBJ1-1|TRBV13|NA|TRBD1
TGTGCCAGCAGCAGACGGGACAGGAGGTTGGCTTTCTTT
CASSRRDRRLAFF
>TRBJ2-5|TRBV28|NA|TRBD1
TGTGCCAGCAGTTTATCCAGGACAGGCCTGAGGGAGACCCAGTACTTC
CASSLSRTGLRETQYF
>TRBJ2-7|TRBV9|few|TRBD2
TGTGCCAGCAGCGTAGGGGGAGGGGAGATCTACGAGCAGTACTTC
CASSVGGGEIYEQYF
>TRBJ2-7|TRBV28|NA|TRBD2
TGTGCCAGCCGAGAATTAGTGGGACTAGCGTTCTCCTACGAGCAGTACTTC
CASRELVGLAFSYEQYF